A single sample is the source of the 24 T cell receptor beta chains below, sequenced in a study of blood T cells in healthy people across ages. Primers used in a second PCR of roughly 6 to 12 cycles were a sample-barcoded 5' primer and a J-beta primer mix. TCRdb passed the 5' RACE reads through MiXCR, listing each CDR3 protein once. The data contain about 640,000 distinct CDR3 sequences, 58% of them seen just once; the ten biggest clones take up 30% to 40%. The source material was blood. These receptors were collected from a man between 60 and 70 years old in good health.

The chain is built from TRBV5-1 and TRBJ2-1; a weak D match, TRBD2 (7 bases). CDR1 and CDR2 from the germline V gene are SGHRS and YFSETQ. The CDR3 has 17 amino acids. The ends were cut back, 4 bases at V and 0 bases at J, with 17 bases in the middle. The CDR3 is CASSPGGGGPSYNEQFF. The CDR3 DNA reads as TGCGCCAGCAGCCCCGGGGGCGGGGGTCCCTCCTACAATGAGCAGTTCTTC.

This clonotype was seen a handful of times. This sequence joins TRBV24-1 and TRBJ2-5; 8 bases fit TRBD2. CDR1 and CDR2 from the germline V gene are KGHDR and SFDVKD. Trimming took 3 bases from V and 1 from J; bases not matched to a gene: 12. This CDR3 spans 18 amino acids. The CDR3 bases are TGTGCCACCAGTGATCCCCGGGTAGCGGGGATCGCCCAAGAGACCCAGTACTTC. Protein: CATSDPRVAGIAQETQYF.

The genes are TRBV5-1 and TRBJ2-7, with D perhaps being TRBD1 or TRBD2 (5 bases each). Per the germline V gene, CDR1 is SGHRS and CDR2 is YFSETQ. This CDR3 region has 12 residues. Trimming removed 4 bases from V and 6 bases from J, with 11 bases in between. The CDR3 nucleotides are TGCGCCAGCAGCAAGGGACCGGGCGAGCAGTACTTC. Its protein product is CASSKGPGEQYF.

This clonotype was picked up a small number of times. Here the CDR3 reads CASSQAPGADSYEQYF. As DNA, the CDR3 is TGCGCCAGCAGCCAAGCTCCGGGGGCCGACTCCTACGAGCAGTACTTC. The chain couples TRBV4-1 to TRBJ2-7; D could derive from TRBD1 or TRBD2 (6 bases each). CDR1 and CDR2 (germline): MGHRA, YSYEKL. Between the trimmed V and J ends, which lost 1 base and 0 bases, there was a span of 13 bases. There are 16 residues in the CDR3.

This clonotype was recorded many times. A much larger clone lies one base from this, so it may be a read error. This CDR3 reads CASSLRLAGGDEQYF. DNA of the CDR3: TGTGCCAGCAGCCTCAGACTAGCGGGGGGCGATGAGCAGTACTTC. This chain links TRBV7-2 with TRBJ2-5; 13 bases match TRBD2. V dropped 5 bases and J dropped 11; count of bases not matched to a gene: 11. The CDR3 totals 15 residues. Germline values: CDR1 SGHTA, CDR2 FQGNSA.

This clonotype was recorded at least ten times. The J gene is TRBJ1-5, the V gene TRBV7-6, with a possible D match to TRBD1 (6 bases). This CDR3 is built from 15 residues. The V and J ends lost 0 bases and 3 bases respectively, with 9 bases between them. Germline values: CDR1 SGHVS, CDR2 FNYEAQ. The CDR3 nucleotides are TGTGCCAGCAGCTTAGCCACAGGGCTCAATCAGCCCCAGCATTTT. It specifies CASSLATGLNQPQHF. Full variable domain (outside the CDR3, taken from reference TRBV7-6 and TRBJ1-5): GAGVSQSPRYKVTKRGQDVALRCDPISGHVSLYWYRQALGQGPEFLTYFNYEAQQDKSGLPNDRFSAERPEGSISTLTIQRTEQRDSAMYRCASSLATGLNQPQHFGDGTRLSIL.

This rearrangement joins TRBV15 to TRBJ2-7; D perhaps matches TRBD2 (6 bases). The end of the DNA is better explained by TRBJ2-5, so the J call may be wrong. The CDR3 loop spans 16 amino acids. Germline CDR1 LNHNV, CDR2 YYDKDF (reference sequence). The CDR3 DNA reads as TGTGCCACCAGCTCTCTGGAGGGACTCCCGTGGGAGACCCAGTACTTC. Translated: CATSSLEGLPWETQYF.

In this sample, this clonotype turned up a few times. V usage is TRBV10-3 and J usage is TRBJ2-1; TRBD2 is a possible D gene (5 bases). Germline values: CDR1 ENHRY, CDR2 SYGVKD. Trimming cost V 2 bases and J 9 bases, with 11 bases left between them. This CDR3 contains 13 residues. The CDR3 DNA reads TGTGCCATCAGTGAGGGGTTTGGAGGTGAGCAGTTCTTC. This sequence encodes CAISEGFGGEQFF.

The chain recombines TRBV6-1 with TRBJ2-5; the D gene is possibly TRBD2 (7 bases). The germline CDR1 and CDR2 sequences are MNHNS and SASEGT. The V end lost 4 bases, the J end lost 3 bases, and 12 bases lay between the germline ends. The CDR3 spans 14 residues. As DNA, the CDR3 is TGTGCCAGCAGTGTCTGGGGGGGCGAAGAGACCCAGTACTTC. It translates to CASSVWGGEETQYF.

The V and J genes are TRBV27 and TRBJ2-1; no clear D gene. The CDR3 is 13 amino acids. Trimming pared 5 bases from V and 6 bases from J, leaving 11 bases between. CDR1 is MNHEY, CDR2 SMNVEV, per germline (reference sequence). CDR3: CASSVVLGNEQFF. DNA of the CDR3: TGTGCCAGCAGTGTAGTTCTTGGCAATGAGCAGTTCTTC.

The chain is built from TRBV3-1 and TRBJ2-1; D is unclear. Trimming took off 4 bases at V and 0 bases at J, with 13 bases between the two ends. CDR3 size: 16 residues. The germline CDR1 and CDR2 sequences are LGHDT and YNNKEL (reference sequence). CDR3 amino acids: CASSRKQTSSYNEQFF. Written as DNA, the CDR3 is TGTGCCAGCAGCCGTAAACAAACGAGCTCCTACAATGAGCAGTTCTTC.

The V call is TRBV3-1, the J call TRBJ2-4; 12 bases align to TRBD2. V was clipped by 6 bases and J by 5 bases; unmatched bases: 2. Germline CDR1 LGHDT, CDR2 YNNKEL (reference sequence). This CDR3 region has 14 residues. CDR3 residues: CASSRTSGENIQYF. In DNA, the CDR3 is TGTGCCAGCAGTCGGACTAGCGGGGAAAACATTCAGTACTTC.

DNA of the CDR3: TGCAGCGTTGATTGGACTAGCACAGATACGCAGTATTTT. Translating it yields CSVDWTSTDTQYF. The V gene is TRBV29-1, the J gene TRBJ2-3; tentatively, D is TRBD2 (5 bases). Germline CDR1 reads SQVTM; CDR2 reads ANQGSEA. Trimming stripped 3 bases from V and 0 bases from J, with 7 bases between. The CDR3 has 13 residues.

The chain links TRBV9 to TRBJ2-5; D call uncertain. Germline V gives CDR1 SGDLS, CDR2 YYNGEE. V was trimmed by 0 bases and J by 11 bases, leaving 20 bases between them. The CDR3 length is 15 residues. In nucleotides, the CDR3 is TGTGCCAGCAGCGTAGTGGCTCAAACCTACAATGAGCAGTACTTC. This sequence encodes CASSVVAQTYNEQYF. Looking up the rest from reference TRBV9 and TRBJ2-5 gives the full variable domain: DSGVTQTPKHLITATGQRVTLRCSPRSGDLSVYWYQQSLDQGLQFLIQYYNGEERAKGNILERFSAQQFPDLHSELNLSSLELGDSALYFCASSVVAQTYNEQYFGPGTRLLVL.

CDR3 nucleotide sequence: TGTGCCAGCAGTGTGGCGGGGGGGAAAAACATTCAGTACTTC. Residues: CASSVAGGKNIQYF. The rearrangement links TRBV25-1 to TRBJ2-4; 9 nucleotides align to TRBD2. Germline lookup yields CDR1 MGHDK and CDR2 SYGVNS. The CDR3 is 14 residues long. The V gene end was trimmed by 4 bases and the J gene end by 4 bases; junction bases not matched to a gene: 2.

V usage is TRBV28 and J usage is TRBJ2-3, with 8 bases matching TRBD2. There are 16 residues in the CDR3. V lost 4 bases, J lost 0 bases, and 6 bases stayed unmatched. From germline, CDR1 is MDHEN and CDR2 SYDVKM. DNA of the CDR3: TGTGCCAGCAGTTCCGTAGCGGGGACTAGCACAGATACGCAGTATTTT. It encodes CASSSVAGTSTDTQYF.

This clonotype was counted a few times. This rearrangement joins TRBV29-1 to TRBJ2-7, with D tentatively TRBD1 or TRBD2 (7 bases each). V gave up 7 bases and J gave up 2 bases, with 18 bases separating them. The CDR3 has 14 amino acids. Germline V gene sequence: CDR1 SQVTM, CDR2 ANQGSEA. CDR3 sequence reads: CSAWRAGGAYEQYF. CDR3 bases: TGCAGCGCCTGGAGAGCAGGGGGGGCCTACGAGCAGTACTTC.

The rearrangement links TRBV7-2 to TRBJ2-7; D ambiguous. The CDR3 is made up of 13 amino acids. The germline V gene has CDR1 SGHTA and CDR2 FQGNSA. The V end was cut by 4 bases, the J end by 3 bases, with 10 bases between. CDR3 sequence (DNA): TGTGCCAGCAGCTGGATGGGTCGCTACGAGCAGTACTTC. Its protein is CASSWMGRYEQYF.

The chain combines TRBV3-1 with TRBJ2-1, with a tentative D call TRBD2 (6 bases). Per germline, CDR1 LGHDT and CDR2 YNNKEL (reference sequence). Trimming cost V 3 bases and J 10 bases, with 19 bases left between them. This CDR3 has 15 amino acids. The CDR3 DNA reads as TGTGCCAGCAGCCAGGGGACCGTTAGTGGGGGGGAGCAGTTCTTC. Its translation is CASSQGTVSGGEQFF.

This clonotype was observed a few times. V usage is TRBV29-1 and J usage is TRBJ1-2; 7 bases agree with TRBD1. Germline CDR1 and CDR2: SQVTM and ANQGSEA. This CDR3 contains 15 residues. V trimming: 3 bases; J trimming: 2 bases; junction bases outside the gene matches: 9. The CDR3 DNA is TGCAGCGTTGATGGAGTCCGACAGGGAAACTATGGCTACACCTTC. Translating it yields CSVDGVRQGNYGYTF.

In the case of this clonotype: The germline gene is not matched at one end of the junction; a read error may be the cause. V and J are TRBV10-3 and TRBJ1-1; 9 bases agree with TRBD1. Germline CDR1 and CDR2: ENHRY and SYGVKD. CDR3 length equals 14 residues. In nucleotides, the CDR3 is TGTGCCATCAGTCGGGGACAGGGATACACCGAAGCTTTCTTT. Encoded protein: CAISRGQGYTEAFF.

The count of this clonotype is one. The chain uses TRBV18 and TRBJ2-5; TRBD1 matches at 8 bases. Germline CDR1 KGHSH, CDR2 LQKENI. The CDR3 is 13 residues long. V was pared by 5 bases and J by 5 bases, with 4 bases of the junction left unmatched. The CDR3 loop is CASSADRAETQYF. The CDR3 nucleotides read TGTGCCAGCTCAGCGGACAGGGCCGAGACCCAGTACTTC.

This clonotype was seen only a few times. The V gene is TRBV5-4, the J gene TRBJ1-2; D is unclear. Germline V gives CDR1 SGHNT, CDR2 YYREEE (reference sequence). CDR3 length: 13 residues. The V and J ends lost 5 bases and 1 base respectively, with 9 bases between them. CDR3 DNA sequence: TGTGCCAGCAGGCCCGGATTTAACTATGGCTACACCTTC. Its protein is CASRPGFNYGYTF.

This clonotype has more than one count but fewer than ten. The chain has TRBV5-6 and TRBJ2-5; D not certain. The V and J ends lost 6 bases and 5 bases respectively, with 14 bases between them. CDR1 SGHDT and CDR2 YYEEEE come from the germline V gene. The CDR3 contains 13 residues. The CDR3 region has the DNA TGTGCCAGCACGCTCCCAAGTTCTGAGACCCAGTACTTC. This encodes CASTLPSSETQYF.